This T cell receptor (beta chain) stems from a study of blood T cell repertoires in COVID-19. Study at large: There were acute and convalescent COVID-19 samples, and they came from the United States, Italy and Spain. T cells, B-cell-depleted T cells, or PBMCs provided the cDNA or gDNA that served as material.

Only in-frame clones appear in the TCRdb table, and some are missing; sequencing was by immunoSEQ multiplex PCR. The table includes fewer than 250,000 clones, 90% detected once. CDR3 size: 15 residues. V was trimmed by 4 bases and J by 0 bases, leaving 12 bases between them. Germline CDR1 reads LGHDT; CDR2 reads YNNKEL (reference sequence). Individuals aged about 18 to 100 years were recruited from approximately 22 US areas. Cohorts were based on clinical histories the participants reported. V gene TRBV3-1 (or the pseudogene TRBV3-2) combines with J gene TRBJ1-2; D is unresolved. Sequenced sample: PBMCs or T cells enriched from blood (not recorded which). This clonotype originated in a man in his thirties or forties who had been exposed to COVID-19. CDR3 sequence reads: CASSPRRVTNYGYTF. CDR3 coding DNA: TGTGCCAGCAGCCCACGGAGGGTGACTAACTATGGCTACACCTTC.